These 22 T cell receptor beta chains came from one sample sequenced in a study of cytomegalovirus exposure and HLA in healthy donors. Vbeta (60) and Jbeta (13) primers were used in the PCR. Profiling relied on immunoSEQ multiplex PCR, and the TCRdb table lists in-frame clones only, not all of them. Of roughly 200,000 clones in the sample, over 80% were seen once. Sequenced sample: PBMCs. The receptors originated from a man aged 25-45 years in good health and CMV-seronegative.

V usage is TRBV18 and J usage is TRBJ2-1, with 13 bases that match TRBD2. The CDR3 runs to 15 residues. CDR1 is KGHSH and CDR2 is LQKENI in the germline V gene. V was pared by 6 bases and J by 3 bases, with 2 bases of the junction left unmatched. CDR3 DNA sequence: TGTGCCAGCTCCGGGACTAGCGGGAACTACAATGAGCAGTTCTTC. Translating gives CASSGTSGNYNEQFF.

CDR3 bases: TGCGCCAGCAGCTTGGCCGGGTGGGGCTACACCTTC. It yields the protein CASSLAGWGYTF. The chain recombines TRBV5-1 with TRBJ1-2, with D unresolved. This CDR3 spans 12 amino acids. Germline lookup yields CDR1 SGHRS and CDR2 YFSETQ. V was clipped by 0 bases and J by 8 bases, with 8 bases between them.

The J gene is TRBJ2-1, the V gene TRBV19; 12 nucleotides align to TRBD2. V was pared by 5 bases and J by 9 bases, with 8 bases of the junction left unmatched. CDR1 is LNHDA and CDR2 is SQIVND in the germline V gene (reference sequence). This CDR3 has 15 residues. The CDR3 bases are TGTGCCAGTAGTTCTGTGACTAGCGGGAGCACTGAGCAGTTCTTC. Protein sequence: CASSSVTSGSTEQFF.

The chain's CDR3 is CASSGSGGAWQPQHF. CDR3 nucleotide sequence: TGTGCCAGCAGTGGATCAGGGGGCGCATGGCAGCCCCAGCATTTT. The V gene is TRBV25-1, the J gene TRBJ1-5; TRBD1 agrees at 8 bases. V trimming: 4 bases; J trimming: 7 bases; junction bases outside the gene matches: 9. This CDR3 spans 15 amino acids. Germline V CDR1 and CDR2: MGHDK, SYGVNS.

The chain combines TRBV29-1 with TRBJ2-5; the match to TRBD1 covers 9 bases. The CDR3 runs to 12 residues. The V segment lost 7 bases and the J segment 5 bases; nucleotides outside the gene matches: 5. Germline V gene lookup returns CDR1 SQVTM and CDR2 ANQGSEA. CDR3 residues: CSGTGAGETQYF. CDR3 nucleotides: TGCAGCGGGACAGGGGCGGGGGAGACCCAGTACTTC.

The chain combines TRBV9 with TRBJ2-2; D is perhaps TRBD1 (6 bases). The CDR3 contains 15 residues. Germline values: CDR1 SGDLS, CDR2 YYNGEE. Trimming took 0 bases from V and 3 from J, leaving 9 bases between them. The CDR3 DNA follows: TGTGCCAGCAGCGTAGACAGGGTTGACACCGGGGAGCTGTTTTTT. Its protein product is CASSVDRVDTGELFF.

The chain joins TRBV5-1 to TRBJ2-1; no firm D call. Germline CDR1 SGHRS, CDR2 YFSETQ. Trimming cost V 3 bases and J 3 bases, with 16 bases left between them. CDR3 size: 16 residues. The CDR3 protein is CASSSYNAVGYNEQFF. The DNA of the CDR3 is TGCGCCAGCAGCTCCTACAATGCGGTGGGCTACAATGAGCAGTTCTTC.

The chain has TRBV6-5 and TRBJ2-7, with TRBD1 matching 10 bases. Trimming at V came to 4 bases and at J to 7 bases, leaving 4 bases not matched to a gene. This CDR3 has 13 residues. CDR1 is MNHEY and CDR2 is SVGAGI in the germline V gene. For the CDR3, the DNA is TGTGCCAGCAGTTTAGGACAGGGGGGTGAGCAGTACTTC. Amino acid sequence: CASSLGQGGEQYF.

This chain uses TRBV5-5 with TRBJ2-7; D ambiguous. The length of the CDR3 is 12 residues. Germline V CDR1 and CDR2: SGHKS, YYEKEE (reference sequence). V was cut by 1 base and J by 1 base, with 3 bases left in between. CDR3 DNA: TGTGCCAGCAGCTTGCCTTCCTACGAGCAGTACTTC. The encoded protein is CASSLPSYEQYF.

The V gene is TRBV19, the J gene TRBJ2-7, with a possible D match to TRBD1 (5 bases). Germline lookup yields CDR1 LNHDA and CDR2 SQIVND (reference sequence). V lost 5 bases to trimming and J lost 1 base, with 6 bases between them. This CDR3 is built from 12 residues. CDR3 residues: CASSPGSYEQYF. The CDR3 DNA is TGTGCCAGTAGTCCAGGGTCCTACGAGCAGTACTTC. Filled out from reference TRBV19 and TRBJ2-7, the complete variable domain reads DGGITQSPKYLFRKEGQNVTLSCEQNLNHDAMYWYRQDPGQGLRLIYYSQIVNDFQKGDIAEGYSVSREKKESFPLTVTSAQKNPTAFYLCASSPGSYEQYFGPGTRLTVT.

The chain recombines TRBV2 with TRBJ2-1; the D gene is possibly TRBD2 (6 bases). The CDR3 extends over 14 amino acids. From germline, CDR1 is SNHLY and CDR2 FYNNEI. The V gene lost 6 bases and the J gene lost 4 bases, with 13 bases spanning the gap. CDR3 DNA: TGTGCCAGCAGAGCACCGGGACTTTACAATGAGCAGTTCTTC. Residues: CASRAPGLYNEQFF.

The gene calls are TRBV2 and TRBJ1-3; tentatively, D is TRBD1 (6 bases). CDR1 and CDR2 (germline): SNHLY, FYNNEI. The length of the CDR3 is 15 residues. The V end lost 2 bases, the J end lost 7 bases, and 15 bases lay between the germline ends. In nucleotides, the CDR3 is TGTGCCAGCAGTGAATTAGTAGGGGGACGTAACACCATATATTTT. Amino acid sequence: CASSELVGGRNTIYF.

This clone was counted a few times. V usage is TRBV5-1 and J usage is TRBJ1-1, with 8 bases aligning to TRBD1. CDR3 length equals 13 residues. Losses at the gene ends were 1 base for V and 6 bases for J; bases not matched to a gene: 2. The V gene's germline CDR1 is SGHRS and CDR2 YFSETQ. Here the CDR3 reads CASSLTGGSEAFF. DNA for the CDR3: TGCGCCAGCAGCTTGACAGGGGGATCTGAAGCTTTCTTT.

The rearrangement joins TRBV6-1 to TRBJ2-3, with 8 bases aligning to TRBD2. Germline CDR1 reads MNHNS; CDR2 reads SASEGT. The CDR3 sequence is 15 residues long. V gave up 7 bases and J gave up 3 bases; unmatched junction bases: 9. CDR3 protein: CASTGAGGRTDTQYF. In DNA form, the CDR3 reads TGTGCCAGCACCGGGGCGGGAGGCCGAACAGATACGCAGTATTTT.

V and J are TRBV5-1 and TRBJ1-2; D is unresolved. Germline CDR1 SGHRS, CDR2 YFSETQ. The length of the CDR3 is 15 residues. The germline V and J ends were trimmed by 0 bases and 8 bases, with 17 bases remaining between them. CDR3 amino acids: CASSLASQATGGYTF. The CDR3, as DNA: TGCGCCAGCAGCTTGGCCTCCCAGGCCACGGGAGGCTACACCTTC.

The rearrangement links TRBV4-1 to TRBJ1-6; possibly TRBD1 for D (5 bases). The germline V gene has CDR1 MGHRA and CDR2 YSYEKL. V dropped 1 base and J dropped 9 bases, with 10 bases sitting between them. This CDR3 has 14 residues. As DNA, the CDR3 is TGCGCCAGCAGCCAAGGTGACGGGGGTTCACCCCTCCACTTT. This codes for CASSQGDGGSPLHF.

This chain connects TRBV6-5 to TRBJ2-5; 9 bases fit TRBD1. The CDR3 length is 14 residues. Germline values: CDR1 MNHEY, CDR2 SVGAGI. V was clipped by 8 bases and J by 12 bases; unmatched bases: 16. CDR3: CASRGDRGAQNEYF. The CDR3, as DNA: TGTGCCAGCCGAGGTGACAGGGGGGCGCAAAACGAGTACTTC.

Here the CDR3 reads CASSAREVGNIQYF. CDR3 in DNA: TGCGCCAGCAGTGCCCGGGAGGTTGGTAACATTCAGTACTTC. This rearrangement joins TRBV10-2 to TRBJ2-4, with TRBD2 matching 7 bases. V shed 4 bases and J 7 bases; nucleotides not matched to a gene: 7. The V gene's germline CDR1 is WSHSY and CDR2 SAAADI. There are 14 residues in the CDR3.

The gene calls are TRBV6-5 and TRBJ1-2; 8 bases line up with TRBD1. The J segment lost 4 bases and the V segment lost 6 bases, leaving 10 bases of the junction unmatched. Germline V lookup: CDR1 MNHEY, CDR2 SVGAGI. CDR3 length: 15 residues. For the CDR3, the DNA is TGTGCCAGCAGCCAAACACGGGGACAGGCCTATGGCTACACCTTC. Protein sequence: CASSQTRGQAYGYTF.

This sequence joins TRBV27 and TRBJ2-2, with D possibly matching TRBD1 (6 bases). V lost 5 bases and J lost 7, with 20 bases in between. Germline CDR1 is MNHEY and CDR2 is SMNVEV (reference sequence). The CDR3 is made up of 16 amino acids. CDR3: CASSLHRSGADGELFF. In nucleotides, the CDR3 is TGTGCCAGCAGTCTCCACCGGTCAGGGGCGGACGGGGAGCTGTTTTTT.

V gene TRBV11-2 combines with J gene TRBJ2-3; 8 bases agree with TRBD1. The CDR3 is made up of 14 amino acids. Germline loops: CDR1 SGHAT, CDR2 FQNNGV. V lost 5 bases and J lost 11; bases outside the gene matches: 12. CDR3 amino acids: CASSPRGRDRKQYF. Here the CDR3 DNA reads TGTGCCAGCAGCCCTAGGGGCCGGGACAGGAAGCAGTATTTT.

This chain uses TRBV2 with TRBJ2-7; a weak D match, TRBD1 (6 bases). The germline V and J ends were trimmed by 3 bases and 1 base, with 16 bases remaining between them. This CDR3 region has 16 residues. Germline values: CDR1 SNHLY, CDR2 FYNNEI. The CDR3 protein is CASSEPGQGSSYEQYF. CDR3 nucleotides: TGTGCCAGCAGTGAGCCGGGGCAGGGGTCTTCCTACGAGCAGTACTTC.